This T cell receptor beta chain was retrieved from a study of graft-versus-host responses after intestinal transplantation (dated by TCRdb to the early 2020s). Some background on the complete study: The transplants that recipients received were multivisceral, liver-intestinal, or isolated intestinal. Graft-versus-host and host-versus-graft alloreactive T cell clones were tracked in the graft, circulation and bone marrow after intestinal transplantation using bulk TCR-beta CDR3 sequencing. The cohort enrolled under 25 intestinal transplant recipients including one retransplant, and a few patients lacking pretransplant specimens were excluded. A peak of at least 4% donor T cells among recipient peripheral blood mononuclear cells was the definition used for donor T cell macrochimerism. Instead of going to the commercial service, samples from three later patients were sequenced in-house on an Illumina MiSeq and processed with MiXCR. Anti-thymocyte globulin induction was given to all recipients, followed by maintenance tacrolimus and steroids for 3 to 4 years. Alloreactive clones were identified by sequencing pre-transplant mixed lymphocyte reaction products and comparing these products with unstimulated pre-transplant donor and recipient T cells. What the research found in general, with its limitations: Conclusions were limited by the relatively low number and heterogeneity of intestinal transplant patients. GvH clones were detected in recipient bone marrow, and some of these GvH clones were observed earlier in ileal mucosa or blood, consistent with an intestinal mucosal origin. Early after transplant, declines in HvG clones were associated with peak levels of circulating GvH clones. In patients with donor T cell macrochimerism, the allografts had high GvH to HvG T cell clonal ratios.

About this clone itself: There is no known antigen for this receptor. Base qualities were left out, and no much larger clone turns up one base away.

V is cut by 0 bases and J by 4 bases, and the space between the germline ends is 10 bases. The CDR3, cysteine through phenylalanine, is 15 amino acids long. The sequence is cut down to CDR3 DNA, 45 bases in frame from base 1. As encoded in the germline V gene, CDR1 is WSHSY while CDR2 is SAAADI. The library relied on the immunoSEQ multiplex PCR assay. For most patients, genomic DNA was isolated with the Qiagen DNeasy Blood and Tissue Kit and sent frozen to Adaptive Biotechnologies for TCR sequencing. For most patients, genomic DNA was subjected to high-throughput TCR-beta CDR3 sequencing by Adaptive Biotechnologies. The published analysis was carried out like this. TCR sequencing data were retrieved from Adaptive's ImmunoSEQ software for about 17 patients, whereas a few other patients were processed with MiXCR and VDJtools. CD4 versus CD8 sorting errors were corrected by removing sequences found in both subsets at a frequency ratio below 5:1. CDR3 nucleotide sequences shared between donor and recipient were removed because the origin of such sequences could not be assigned. Alloreactive clones required at least 2-fold expansion over unstimulated cells and minimum CFSE-low frequency of 0.002% (template counts) or 0.001% (read counts). Clones detected in sequenced pre-transplant spleen, lymph node, or MLR CFSE-low populations of the donor or recipient were defined as mappable. Cumulative frequency of alloreactive clones was calculated as a percentage of all sequences weighted by copy number. The immuneACCESS repertoire file appears here via TCRdb, limited to in-frame rearrangements. These files lack a portion of the clones; in checked studies, under half of the deficit traces to unresolved V genes, and the cause of the others is not known. The V and J calls and clone size are taken from that table; D and trimming were inferred from the DNA. This sample lists some 150,000 clones; roughly 91% were detected once. In total, the top ten clones hold 0.15% to 0.2% of the sample.

The sample's time point, from its label and the paper: cells obtained before transplantation from donor or recipient. CD3+CD4+ and CD3+CD8+ populations were FACS-sorted from unstimulated pre-transplant donor and recipient cells taken from spleen or lymph nodes. The starting material was unstimulated CD4+ T cells sorted from spleen or lymph node cells, obtained before intestinal transplant. This sequence originates from a human donor who received an intestinal transplant. The rearrangement combines TRBV10-2 with TRBJ1-5; D gene: possibly TRBD1, on 5 matching bases. The CDR3 has the sequence CASSESGGENQPQHF. The bases read TGCGCCAGCAGTGAGTCGGGGGGAGAAAATCAGCCCCAGCATTTT.